This TCR beta chain was sequenced in a study of identical twins. The CDR3 sequence is 15 residues long. Trimming shortened V by 0 bases and J by 7 bases, and 14 bases separated the two germline ends. Germline loops: CDR1 SGHRS, CDR2 YFSETQ. MiXCR, run by TCRdb on the 5' RACE reads, gives a single entry per CDR3 protein. The sample shows about 240,000 distinct CDR3 sequences, 12% of them seen only once. The sample also formed part of further work on yellow fever vaccine responses in identical twins. Turning to that study: Reportedly, twins showed a vaccine T cell response that looked partly convergent and partly personalized.

The chain has TRBV5-1 and TRBJ1-3; D remains unclear. The specimen sequenced was memory (CD45RO+) T cells sorted from blood. The clonotype comes from a woman between 18 and 29 years old in good health. The chain's CDR3 is CASSLDTPTSNTIYF. The CDR3, as DNA: TGCGCCAGCAGCTTGGACACCCCGACGAGTAACACCATATATTTT. The variable domain in full, completed from reference TRBV5-1 and TRBJ1-3, reads KAGVTQTPRYLIKTRGQQVTLSCSPISGHRSVSWYQQTPGQGLQFLFEYFSETQRNKGNFPGRFSGRQFSNSRSEMNVSTLELGDSALYLCASSLDTPTSNTIYFGEGSWLTVV.